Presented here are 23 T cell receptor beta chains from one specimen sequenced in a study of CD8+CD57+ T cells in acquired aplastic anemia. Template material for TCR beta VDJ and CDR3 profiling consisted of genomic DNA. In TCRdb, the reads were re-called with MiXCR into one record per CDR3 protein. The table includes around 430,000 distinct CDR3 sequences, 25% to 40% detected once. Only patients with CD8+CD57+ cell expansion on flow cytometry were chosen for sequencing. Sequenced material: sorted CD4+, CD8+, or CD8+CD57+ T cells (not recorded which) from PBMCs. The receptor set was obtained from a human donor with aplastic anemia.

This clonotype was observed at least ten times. DNA for the CDR3: TGTGCCAGCAAGCGACAGGGGGCGAACACTGAAGCTTTCTTT. This codes for CASKRQGANTEAFF. This rearrangement joins TRBV2 to TRBJ1-1; 10 bases are shared with TRBD1. There are 14 residues in the CDR3. CDR1 and CDR2 from the germline V gene are SNHLY and FYNNEI. The ends lost 7 bases at V and 1 base at J; junction bases unmatched: 3.

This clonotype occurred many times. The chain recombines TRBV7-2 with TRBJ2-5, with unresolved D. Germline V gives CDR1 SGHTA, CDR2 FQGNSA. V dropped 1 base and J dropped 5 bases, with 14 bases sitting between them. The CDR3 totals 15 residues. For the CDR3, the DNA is TGTGCCAGCAGCTTAGGTCCGACCCTGCGGGAGACCCAGTACTTC. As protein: CASSLGPTLRETQYF.

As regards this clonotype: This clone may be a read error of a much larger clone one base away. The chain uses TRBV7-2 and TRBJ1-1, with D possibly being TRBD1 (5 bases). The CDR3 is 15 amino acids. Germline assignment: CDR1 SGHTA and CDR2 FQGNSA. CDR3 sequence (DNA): TGTGCCGGCAGCGTGTCCCAGGGTAGGTACACTGAAGCTTTCTTT. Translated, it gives CAGSVSQGRYTEAFF.

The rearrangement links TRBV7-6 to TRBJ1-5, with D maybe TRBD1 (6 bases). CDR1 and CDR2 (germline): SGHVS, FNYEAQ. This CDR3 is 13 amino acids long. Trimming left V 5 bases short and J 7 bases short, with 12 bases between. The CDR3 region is CASSAYDRQPQHF. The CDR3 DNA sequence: TGTGCCAGCAGCGCCTACGACAGGCAGCCCCAGCATTTT.

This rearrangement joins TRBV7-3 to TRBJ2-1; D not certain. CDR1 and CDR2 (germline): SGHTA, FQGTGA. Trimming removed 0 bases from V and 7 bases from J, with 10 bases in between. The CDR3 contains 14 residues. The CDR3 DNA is TGTGCCAGCAGCTTAACAGTAGTAGGTAATGAGCAGTTCTTC. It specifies CASSLTVVGNEQFF.

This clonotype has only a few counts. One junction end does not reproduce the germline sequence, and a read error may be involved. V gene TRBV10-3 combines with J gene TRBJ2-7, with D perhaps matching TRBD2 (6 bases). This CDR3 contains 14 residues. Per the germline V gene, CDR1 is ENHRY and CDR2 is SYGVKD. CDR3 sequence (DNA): TGTGCCAGCAGTGACACTCTAGCGTCGGGCGAGCAGTACTTC. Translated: CASSDTLASGEQYF.

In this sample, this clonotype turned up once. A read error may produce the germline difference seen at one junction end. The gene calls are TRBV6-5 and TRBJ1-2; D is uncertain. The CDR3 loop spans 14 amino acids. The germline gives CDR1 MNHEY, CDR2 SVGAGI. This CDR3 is CASSYPGPPVRHTF. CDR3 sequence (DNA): TGTGCTAGCAGTTACCCCGGGCCACCAGTTCGCCACACCTTC.

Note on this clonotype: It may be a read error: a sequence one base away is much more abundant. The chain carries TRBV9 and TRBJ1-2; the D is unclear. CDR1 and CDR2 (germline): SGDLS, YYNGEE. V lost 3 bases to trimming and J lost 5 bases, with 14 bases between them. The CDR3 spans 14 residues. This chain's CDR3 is CASSARAREYGYTF. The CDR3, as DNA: TGTGCCAGCAGCGCGCGTGCAAGAGAGTATGGCTACACCTTC. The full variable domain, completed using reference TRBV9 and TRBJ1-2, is DSGVTQTPKHLITATGQRVTLRCSPRSGDLSVYWYQQSLDQGLQFLIQYYNGEERAKGNILERFSAQQFPDLHSELNLSSLELGDSALYFCASSARAREYGYTFGSGTRLTVV.

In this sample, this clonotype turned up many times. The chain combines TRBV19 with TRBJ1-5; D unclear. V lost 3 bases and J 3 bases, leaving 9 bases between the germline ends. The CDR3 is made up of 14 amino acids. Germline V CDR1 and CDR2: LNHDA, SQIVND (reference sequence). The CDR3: CASSILGFNQPQHF. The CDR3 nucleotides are TGTGCCAGTAGTATCTTAGGGTTCAATCAGCCCCAGCATTTT.

CDR3 protein: CASSLPAGDRNEKLFF. DNA of the CDR3: TGTGCCAGCAGCCTGCCCGCGGGGGACCGAAATGAAAAACTGTTTTTT. The chain links TRBV5-5 to TRBJ1-4; maybe TRBD1 (5 bases). Germline CDR1 and CDR2: SGHKS and YYEKEE (reference sequence). The CDR3 totals 16 residues. The V end was cut by 4 bases, the J end by 5 bases, with 18 bases between.

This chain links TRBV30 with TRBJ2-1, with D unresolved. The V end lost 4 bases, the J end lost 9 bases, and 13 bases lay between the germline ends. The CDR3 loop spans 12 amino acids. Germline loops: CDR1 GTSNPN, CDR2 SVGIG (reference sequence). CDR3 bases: TGTGCCTGGACGATTGGGGTGGCTGAGCAGTTCTTC. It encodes CAWTIGVAEQFF.

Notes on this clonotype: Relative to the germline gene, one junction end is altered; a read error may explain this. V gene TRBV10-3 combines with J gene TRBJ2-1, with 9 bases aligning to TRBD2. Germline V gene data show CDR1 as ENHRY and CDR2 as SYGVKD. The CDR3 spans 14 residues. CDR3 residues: CASSLLAGAHEQFF. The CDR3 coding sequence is TGTGCCAGCAGTTTACTAGCGGGTGCACATGAGCAGTTCTTC.

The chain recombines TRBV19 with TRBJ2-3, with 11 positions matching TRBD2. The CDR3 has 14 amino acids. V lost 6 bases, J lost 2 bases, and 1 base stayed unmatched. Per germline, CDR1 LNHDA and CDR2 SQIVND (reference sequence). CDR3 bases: TGTGCCAGTAGGACTAGCGGGACCACAGATACGCAGTATTTT. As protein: CASRTSGTTDTQYF.

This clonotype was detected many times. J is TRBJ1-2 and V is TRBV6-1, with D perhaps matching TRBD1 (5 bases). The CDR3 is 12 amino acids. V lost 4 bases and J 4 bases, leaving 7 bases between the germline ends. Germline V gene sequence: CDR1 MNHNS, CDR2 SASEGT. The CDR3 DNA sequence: TGTGCCAGCAGTGCAGGGCTCTATGGCTACACCTTC. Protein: CASSAGLYGYTF.

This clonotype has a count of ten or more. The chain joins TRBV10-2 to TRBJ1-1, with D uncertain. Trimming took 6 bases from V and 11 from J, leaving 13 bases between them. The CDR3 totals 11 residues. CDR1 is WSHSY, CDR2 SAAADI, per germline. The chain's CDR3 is CASSSPDLAFF. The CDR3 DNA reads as TGCGCCAGCAGCTCTCCAGATTTGGCTTTCTTT.

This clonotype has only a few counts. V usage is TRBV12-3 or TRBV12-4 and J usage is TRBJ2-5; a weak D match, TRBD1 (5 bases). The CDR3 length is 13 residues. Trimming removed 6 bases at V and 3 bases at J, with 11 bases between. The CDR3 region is CASSHGHKETQYF. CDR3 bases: TGTGCCAGCAGCCACGGACATAAAGAGACCCAGTACTTC.

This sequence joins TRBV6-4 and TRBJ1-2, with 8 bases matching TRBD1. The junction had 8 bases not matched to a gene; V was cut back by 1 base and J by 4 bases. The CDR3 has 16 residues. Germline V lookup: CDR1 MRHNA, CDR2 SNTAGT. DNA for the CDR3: TGTGCCAGCAGTGACTATCGACAGGGGTCGGGCTATGGCTACACCTTC. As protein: CASSDYRQGSGYGYTF.

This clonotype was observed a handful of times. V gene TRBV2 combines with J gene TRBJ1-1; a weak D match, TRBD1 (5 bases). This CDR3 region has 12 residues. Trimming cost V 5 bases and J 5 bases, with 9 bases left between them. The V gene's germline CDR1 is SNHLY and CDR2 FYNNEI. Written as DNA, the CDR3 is TGTGCCAGCAGTAGGGGTCCAACTGAAGCTTTCTTT. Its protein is CASSRGPTEAFF.

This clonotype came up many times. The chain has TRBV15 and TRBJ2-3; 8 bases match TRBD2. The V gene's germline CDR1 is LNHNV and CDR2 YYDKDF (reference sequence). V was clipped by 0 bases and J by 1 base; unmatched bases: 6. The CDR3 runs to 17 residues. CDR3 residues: CATSREVAGLGTDTQYF. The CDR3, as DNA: TGTGCCACCAGCAGAGAGGTAGCGGGACTAGGCACAGATACGCAGTATTTT. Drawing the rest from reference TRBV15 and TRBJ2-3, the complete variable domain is DAMVIQNPRYQVTQFGKPVTLSCSQTLNHNVMYWYQQKSSQAPKLLFHYYDKDFNNEADTPDNFQSRRPNTSFCFLDIRSPGLGDTAMYLCATSREVAGLGTDTQYFGPGTRLTVL.

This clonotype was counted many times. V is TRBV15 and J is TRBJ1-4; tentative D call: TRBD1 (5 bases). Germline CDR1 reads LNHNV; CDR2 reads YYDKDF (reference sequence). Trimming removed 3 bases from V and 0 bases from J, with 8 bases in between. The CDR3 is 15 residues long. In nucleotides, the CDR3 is TGTGCCACCAGCAGCCCACAGGCAACTAATGAAAAACTGTTTTTT. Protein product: CATSSPQATNEKLFF. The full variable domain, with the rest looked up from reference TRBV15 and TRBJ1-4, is DAMVIQNPRYQVTQFGKPVTLSCSQTLNHNVMYWYQQKSSQAPKLLFHYYDKDFNNEADTPDNFQSRRPNTSFCFLDIRSPGLGDTAMYLCATSSPQATNEKLFFGSGTQLSVL.

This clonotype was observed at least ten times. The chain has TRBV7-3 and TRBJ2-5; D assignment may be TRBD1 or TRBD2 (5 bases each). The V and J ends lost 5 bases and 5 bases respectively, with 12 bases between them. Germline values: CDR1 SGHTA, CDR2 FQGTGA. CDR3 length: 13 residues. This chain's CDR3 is CASSRGAVETQYF. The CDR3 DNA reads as TGTGCCAGCAGCCGAGGGGCGGTCGAGACCCAGTACTTC.

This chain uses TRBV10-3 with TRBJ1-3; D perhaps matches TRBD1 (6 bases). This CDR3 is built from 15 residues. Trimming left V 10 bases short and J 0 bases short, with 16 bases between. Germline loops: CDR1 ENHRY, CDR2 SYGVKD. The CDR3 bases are TGTGCCACCTCGGCCGGGGGCCTCTCTGGAAACACCATATATTTT. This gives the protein CATSAGGLSGNTIYF.

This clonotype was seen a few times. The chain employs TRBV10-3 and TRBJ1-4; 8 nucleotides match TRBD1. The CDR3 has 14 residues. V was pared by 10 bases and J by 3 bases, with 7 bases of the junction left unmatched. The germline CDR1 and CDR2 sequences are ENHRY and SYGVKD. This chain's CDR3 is CASSRQGSNEKLFF. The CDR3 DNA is TGTGCCAGCAGCCGACAGGGGTCTAATGAAAAACTGTTTTTT.